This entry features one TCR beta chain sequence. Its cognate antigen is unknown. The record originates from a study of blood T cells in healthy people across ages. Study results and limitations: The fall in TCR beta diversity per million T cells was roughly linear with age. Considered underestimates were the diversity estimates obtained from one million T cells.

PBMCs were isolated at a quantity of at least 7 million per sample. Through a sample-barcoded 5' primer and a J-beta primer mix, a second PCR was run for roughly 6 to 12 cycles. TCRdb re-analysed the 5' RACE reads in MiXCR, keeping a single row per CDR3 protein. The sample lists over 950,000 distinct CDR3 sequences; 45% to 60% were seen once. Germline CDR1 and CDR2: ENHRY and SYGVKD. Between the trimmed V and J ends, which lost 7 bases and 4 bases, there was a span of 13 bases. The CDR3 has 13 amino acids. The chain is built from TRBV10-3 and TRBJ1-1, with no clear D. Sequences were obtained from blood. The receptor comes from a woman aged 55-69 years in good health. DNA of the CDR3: TGTGCCATCAACTCCGGAGGACCCACTGAAGCTTTCTTT. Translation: CAINSGGPTEAFF.